A selection of T cell receptor beta chains follows, all from one sample in a study of blood T cell repertoires in COVID-19. TCRdb's copy holds only in-frame clones and misses some; the assay was immunoSEQ multiplex PCR. The sample yields over 70,000 clones, less than 90% seen once. Sequences were obtained from peripheral blood. The origin of the receptors is a human donor in a cohort sampled during active COVID-19. Both conserved end residues are part of each CDR3. Each record gives: J gene, clone size, D gene, V gene, CDR3 protein, CDR3 DNA. A D gene is named only where the DNA matches it firmly. Expanded clones are given a class, and other clones once, few, many or no size at all.

J gene: TRBJ2-5
clone size: -
D gene: TRBD1
V gene: TRBV18
CDR3 protein: CASSPGQGFQETQYF
CDR3 DNA: TGTGCCAGCTCTCCGGGACAGGGCTTTCAAGAGACCCAGTACTTC

J gene: TRBJ1-2
clone size: few
D gene: TRBD1
V gene: TRBV6-6
CDR3 protein: CASRADRVTGYTF
CDR3 DNA: TGTGCCAGCAGAGCCGACAGGGTAACCGGCTACACCTTC

J gene: TRBJ2-3
clone size: -
D gene: -
V gene: TRBV6-5
CDR3 protein: CASSFAGRGDTQYF
CDR3 DNA: TGTGCCAGCAGTTTTGCAGGGAGGGGGGATACGCAGTATTTT

J gene: TRBJ2-2
clone size: once
D gene: -
V gene: TRBV6-5
CDR3 protein: CASQQGVGTGELFF
CDR3 DNA: TGTGCCAGCCAGCAAGGGGTCGGCACCGGGGAGCTGTTTTTT

J gene: TRBJ2-6
clone size: -
D gene: -
V gene: TRBV6-5
CDR3 protein: CAIHRDGSGANVLTF
CDR3 DNA: TGTGCCATACACAGGGACGGCTCTGGGGCCAACGTCCTGACTTTC

J gene: TRBJ1-1
clone size: -
D gene: -
V gene: TRBV3-1/TRBV3-2
CDR3 protein: CASSQLGEAEAFF
CDR3 DNA: TGTGCCAGCAGCCAGCTGGGGGAGGCTGAAGCTTTCTTT

J gene: TRBJ2-5
clone size: -
D gene: -
V gene: TRBV7-2
CDR3 protein: CASSSPDRFPQQETQYF
CDR3 DNA: TGTGCCAGCAGCTCACCTGACAGGTTCCCCCAACAAGAGACCCAGTACTTC

J gene: TRBJ2-3
clone size: -
D gene: -
V gene: TRBV19
CDR3 protein: CASALVGGTGTDTQYF
CDR3 DNA: TGTGCCAGCGCTTTGGTCGGAGGGACGGGCACAGATACGCAGTATTTT

J gene: TRBJ2-1
clone size: -
D gene: TRBD2
V gene: TRBV18
CDR3 protein: CASSPRLAGVLNEQFF
CDR3 DNA: TGTGCCAGCTCACCACGACTAGCGGGAGTTCTCAATGAGCAGTTCTTC

J gene: TRBJ2-4
clone size: -
D gene: TRBD2
V gene: TRBV11-2
CDR3 protein: CASSPTRGGMAKNIQYF
CDR3 DNA: TGTGCCAGCAGCCCTACGCGGGGGGGTATGGCCAAAAACATTCAGTACTTC

J gene: TRBJ1-2
clone size: -
D gene: -
V gene: TRBV19
CDR3 protein: CATAIGGAYGYTF
CDR3 DNA: TGTGCCACCGCTATCGGGGGAGCCTATGGCTACACCTTC

J gene: TRBJ2-7
clone size: -
D gene: TRBD1
V gene: TRBV6-2/TRBV6-3
CDR3 protein: CASSFVDRGLYEQYF
CDR3 DNA: TGTGCCAGCAGTTTCGTGGACAGGGGGCTGTACGAGCAGTACTTC

J gene: TRBJ2-6
clone size: -
D gene: -
V gene: TRBV5-6
CDR3 protein: CASSLGRGGANVLTF
CDR3 DNA: TGTGCCAGCAGCTTGGGACGCGGCGGCGCCAACGTCCTGACTTTC

J gene: TRBJ1-1
clone size: few
D gene: -
V gene: TRBV29-1
CDR3 protein: CSAAGGYTEAFF
CDR3 DNA: TGCAGCGCCGCGGGGGGATACACTGAAGCTTTCTTT

J gene: TRBJ2-7
clone size: -
D gene: -
V gene: TRBV7-3
CDR3 protein: CASILRHLSYEQYF
CDR3 DNA: TGTGCCAGCATCCTACGACATCTCTCCTACGAGCAGTACTTC

J gene: TRBJ2-1
clone size: -
D gene: -
V gene: TRBV20-1
CDR3 protein: CSASGGNEQFF
CDR3 DNA: TGCAGTGCTAGCGGCGGTAATGAGCAGTTCTTC

J gene: TRBJ2-3
clone size: -
D gene: TRBD1
V gene: TRBV10-3
CDR3 protein: CAISDRGDTQYF
CDR3 DNA: TGTGCCATCAGTGACAGGGGGGATACGCAGTATTTT

J gene: TRBJ2-1
clone size: few
D gene: TRBD2
V gene: TRBV5-1
CDR3 protein: CASSPLRGRTSGGSSYNEQFF
CDR3 DNA: TGCGCCAGCAGCCCATTGAGGGGTCGGACTAGCGGGGGGAGCTCCTACAATGAGCAGTTCTTC

J gene: TRBJ1-1
clone size: -
D gene: TRBD1
V gene: TRBV29-1
CDR3 protein: CSARTGDYTEAFF
CDR3 DNA: TGCAGCGCCCGCACAGGGGATTACACTGAAGCTTTCTTT

J gene: TRBJ1-2
clone size: -
D gene: -
V gene: TRBV3-1/TRBV3-2
CDR3 protein: CASSQSVPGSGYTF
CDR3 DNA: TGTGCCAGCAGCCAATCGGTGCCAGGATCTGGCTACACCTTC